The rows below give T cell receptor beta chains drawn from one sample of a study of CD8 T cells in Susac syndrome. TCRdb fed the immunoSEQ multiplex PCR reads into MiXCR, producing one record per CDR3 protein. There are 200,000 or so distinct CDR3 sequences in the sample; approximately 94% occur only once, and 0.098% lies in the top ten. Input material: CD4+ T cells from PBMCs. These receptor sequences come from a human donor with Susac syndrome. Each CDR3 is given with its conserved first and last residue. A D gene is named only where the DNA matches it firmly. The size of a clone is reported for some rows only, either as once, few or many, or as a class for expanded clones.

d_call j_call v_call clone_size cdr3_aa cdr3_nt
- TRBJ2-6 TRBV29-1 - CSVGDSGANVLTF TGCAGCGTTGGAGACTCTGGGGCCAACGTCCTGACTTTC
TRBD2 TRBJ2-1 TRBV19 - CASSLQRGWYNEQFF TGTGCCAGTAGTCTCCAGCGGGGGTGGTACAATGAGCAGTTCTTC
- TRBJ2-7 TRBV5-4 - CASSPGIGQRYYEQYF TGTGCCAGCAGCCCTGGTATCGGACAGAGATATTACGAGCAGTACTTC
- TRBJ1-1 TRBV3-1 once CASSQDATGGKNTEAFF TGTGCCAGCAGCCAAGATGCGACTGGGGGGAAGAACACTGAAGCTTTCTTT
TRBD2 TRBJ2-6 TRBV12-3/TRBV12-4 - CASSPRHSGGRSGANVLTF TGTGCCAGCAGTCCGCGGCATAGCGGGGGGCGCTCTGGGGCCAACGTCCTGACTTTC
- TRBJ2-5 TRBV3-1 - CASSQVSQETQYF TGTGCCAGCAGCCAAGTAAGTCAAGAGACCCAGTACTTC
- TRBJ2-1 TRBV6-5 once CASGLNPGPTFF TGTGCCAGCGGATTAAATCCGGGACCGACGTTCTTC
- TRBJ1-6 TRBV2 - CASRVLDGTSNSPLHF TGTGCCAGCAGGGTCCTCGACGGAACGTCAAATTCACCCCTCCACTTT
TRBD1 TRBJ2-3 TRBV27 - CASSFGSAYRGPTDTQYF TGTGCCAGCAGTTTTGGAAGCGCGTACAGGGGGCCTACAGATACGCAGTATTTT
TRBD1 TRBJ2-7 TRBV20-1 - CSATPGQKYEQYF TGCAGTGCTACACCGGGACAGAAATACGAGCAGTACTTC
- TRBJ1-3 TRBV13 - CASSLRRGASGNTIYF TGTGCCAGCAGCCTCAGGCGGGGGGCGAGTGGAAACACCATATATTTT
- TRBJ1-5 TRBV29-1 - CSATTAGDQPQHF TGCAGCGCTACCACCGCGGGGGATCAGCCCCAGCATTTT
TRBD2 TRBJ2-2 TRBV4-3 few CASSQEPGLGAGELFF TGCGCCAGCAGCCAGGAACCGGGACTAGGAGCCGGGGAGCTGTTTTTT
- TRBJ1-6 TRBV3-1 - CASSPGRKNSPLHF TGTGCCAGCAGCCCGGGGAGGAAGAATTCACCCCTCCACTTT
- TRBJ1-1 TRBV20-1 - CSARPTTGNTEAFF TGCAGTGCTAGACCCACCACAGGGAACACTGAAGCTTTCTTT
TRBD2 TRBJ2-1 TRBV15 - CATSRSIAGRTYNEQFF TGTGCCACCAGCAGATCAATAGCGGGGCGCACCTACAATGAGCAGTTCTTC
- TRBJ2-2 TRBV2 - CASRGYRDGGELFF TGTGCCAGCAGGGGTTACAGGGATGGAGGGGAGCTGTTTTTT
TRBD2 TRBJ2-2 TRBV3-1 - CASSQPKGLATNTGELFF TGTGCCAGCAGCCAGCCTAAGGGACTAGCGACGAACACCGGGGAGCTGTTTTTT
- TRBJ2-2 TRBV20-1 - CSAMGTLNTGELFF TGCAGTGCTATGGGCACCTTGAACACCGGGGAGCTGTTTTTT
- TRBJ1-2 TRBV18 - CASSMLPGHDYGYTF TGTGCCAGCTCAATGCTTCCAGGGCACGACTATGGCTACACCTTC